These T cell receptor beta chains were read from a single sample in a study of beta chain features in type 1 diabetes. Some clones are missing from TCRdb's copy, which holds only in-frame ones; the method was immunoSEQ multiplex PCR. Seen here are roughly 180,000 clones, 7.8% observed once, and the top ten hold approximately 0.87%. Sequencing input: central memory CD4+ T cells from blood. The receptors here all came from a middle-aged woman with type 1 diabetes. Each CDR3 is given with its conserved first and last residue. The order of the fields is D gene, V gene, J gene, clone size, CDR3 DNA, CDR3 protein. A D gene is named only where the DNA matches it firmly. Only part of the rows carry a size: once, few, many, or a class if the clone is expanded.

D: NA; V: TRBV5-1; J: TRBJ2-3; size: few; DNA: TGCGCCAGCAGCCCCCCTCGCGGAATCGACACAGATACGCAGTATTTT; CDR3: CASSPPRGIDTDTQYF
D: NA; V: TRBV28; J: TRBJ2-1; size: NA; DNA: TGTGCCAGCAGTTTACCGCAGCGACGGCATGAGCAGTTCTTC; CDR3: CASSLPQRRHEQFF
D: TRBD2; V: TRBV4-2; J: TRBJ2-5; size: few; DNA: TGTGCCAGCAGCTCCCCGGGGGTAGCGGGGCAAGAGACCCAGTACTTC; CDR3: CASSSPGVAGQETQYF
D: TRBD2; V: TRBV7-7; J: TRBJ2-3; size: few; DNA: TGTGCTAGCAGCCCCGATGGGGGGGGAGATACGCAGTATTTT; CDR3: CASSPDGGGDTQYF
D: TRBD1; V: TRBV27; J: TRBJ1-2; size: few; DNA: TGTGCCAGCAGACGGACAGGGGCTCCGGGGGGCTACACCTTC; CDR3: CASRRTGAPGGYTF
D: NA; V: TRBV7-2; J: TRBJ2-7; size: NA; DNA: TGTGCCAGCAGCTTAGGAATCAGTACCACCTACGAGCAGTACTTC; CDR3: CASSLGISTTYEQYF
D: NA; V: TRBV7-9; J: TRBJ2-3; size: NA; DNA: TGTGCCAGCAGCCTAAACGCGCCCACAGATACGCAGTATTTT; CDR3: CASSLNAPTDTQYF
D: TRBD2; V: TRBV19; J: TRBJ2-1; size: few; DNA: TGTGCCAGTGCGGGGACTAGCGGGAATGAGCAGTTCTTC; CDR3: CASAGTSGNEQFF
D: NA; V: TRBV4-2; J: TRBJ1-5; size: few; DNA: TGTGCCAGCAGCCAAGATCTGCGGGGAGGAGGGAGCAATCAGCCCCAGCATTTT; CDR3: CASSQDLRGGGSNQPQHF
D: NA; V: TRBV2; J: TRBJ1-2; size: few; DNA: TGTGCCAGCAAAAGAGCTAACTATGGCTACACCTTC; CDR3: CASKRANYGYTF
D: TRBD1; V: TRBV28; J: TRBJ1-5; size: NA; DNA: TGTGCCAGCAGTTTGCGGGAGGGGGCGCACCAGCCCCAGCATTTT; CDR3: CASSLREGAHQPQHF
D: NA; V: TRBV7-3; J: TRBJ2-2; size: NA; DNA: TGTGCCAGCAGCCCCGGACTCGCTAACACCGGGGAGCTGTTTTTT; CDR3: CASSPGLANTGELFF
D: TRBD1; V: TRBV6-6; J: TRBJ1-1; size: NA; DNA: TGTGCCAGCAGTCTTCAGGGGGATGAAGCTTTCTTT; CDR3: CASSLQGDEAFF
D: NA; V: TRBV4-3; J: TRBJ2-7; size: few; DNA: TGCGCCAGCAGCCAAGCCCCCATCCAGGGATACGAGCAGTACTTC; CDR3: CASSQAPIQGYEQYF
D: NA; V: TRBV5-1; J: TRBJ1-1; size: NA; DNA: TGCGCCAGCAGCAACGGACTGGCAAGTGAAGCTTTCTTT; CDR3: CASSNGLASEAFF
D: NA; V: TRBV28; J: TRBJ2-1; size: few; DNA: TGTGCCAGCTTCAGGGATGGAACACACAATGAGCAGTTCTTC; CDR3: CASFRDGTHNEQFF
D: NA; V: TRBV27; J: TRBJ2-2; size: few; DNA: TGTGCCAGCCAAAGACAGAAAAACACCGGGGAGCTGTTTTTT; CDR3: CASQRQKNTGELFF
D: NA; V: TRBV7-6; J: TRBJ1-1; size: few; DNA: TGTGCCAGCAGCCGCCTCTTGGGAGCGAACACTGAAGCTTTCTTT; CDR3: CASSRLLGANTEAFF
D: TRBD2; V: TRBV9; J: TRBJ2-3; size: NA; DNA: TGTGCCAGCAGCGTAGAAGATAGCGGGGGCACAGATACGCAGTATTTT; CDR3: CASSVEDSGGTDTQYF
D: TRBD1; V: TRBV7-3; J: TRBJ1-1; size: NA; DNA: TGTGCCAGCAGCCGCAATGCCCCCGGGACAGGGAAGACTGAAGCTTTCTTT; CDR3: CASSRNAPGTGKTEAFF
D: TRBD1; V: TRBV28; J: TRBJ1-5; size: few; DNA: TGTGCCAGCAGTTCCGCCGGGACAGGGGGTGGAAATCAGCCCCAGCATTTT; CDR3: CASSSAGTGGGNQPQHF
D: TRBD2; V: TRBV29-1; J: TRBJ2-7; size: many; DNA: TGCAGCGTTCTCTGGACTAGCGGGAGACCCTACGAGCAGTACTTC; CDR3: CSVLWTSGRPYEQYF
D: NA; V: TRBV7-2; J: TRBJ2-6; size: NA; DNA: TGTGCCAGCAGCTCAGGGCTGGGGTCCTACTCTGGGGCCAACGTCCTGACTTTC; CDR3: CASSSGLGSYSGANVLTF
D: NA; V: TRBV18; J: TRBJ1-5; size: few; DNA: TGTGCCAGCTCACCTAACGAGCCAGGGTCTTATCAGCCCCAGCATTTT; CDR3: CASSPNEPGSYQPQHF
D: NA; V: TRBV5-1; J: TRBJ1-1; size: few; DNA: TGCGCCAGCAGCCCGGCCGCGCCAGGGTCCCAGGCTTTCTTT; CDR3: CASSPAAPGSQAFF
D: TRBD1; V: TRBV29-1; J: TRBJ1-2; size: NA; DNA: TGCAGCGTTGAAGCCCCGGGACAGAGCTATGGCTACACCTTC; CDR3: CSVEAPGQSYGYTF
D: NA; V: TRBV19; J: TRBJ1-1; size: few; DNA: TGTGCCAGTAGTATACGAGGCGCTGAAGCTTTCTTT; CDR3: CASSIRGAEAFF
D: TRBD1; V: TRBV18; J: TRBJ1-1; size: many; DNA: TGTGCCAGCTCACCCCGGGACAGGGGCTCGAACACTGAAGCTTTCTTT; CDR3: CASSPRDRGSNTEAFF
D: TRBD1; V: TRBV5-1; J: TRBJ1-6; size: NA; DNA: TGCGCCAGCAGCCCGACGGGACAGCAAAATTCACCCCTCCACTTT; CDR3: CASSPTGQQNSPLHF
D: TRBD2; V: TRBV7-8; J: TRBJ2-1; size: NA; DNA: TGTGCCAGCAGCTTAGGATCGGGACTAGCGGGCGCCTATGAGCAGTTCTTC; CDR3: CASSLGSGLAGAYEQFF
D: TRBD1; V: TRBV27; J: TRBJ2-1; size: NA; DNA: TGTGCCAGCAGTTCCCCCGGACAGGGGGCGAGTGAGCAGTTCTTC; CDR3: CASSSPGQGASEQFF
D: NA; V: TRBV29-1; J: TRBJ1-1; size: NA; DNA: TGCAGCGCGGGGACTTCGGGGGTACACACTGAAGCTTTCTTT; CDR3: CSAGTSGVHTEAFF
D: NA; V: TRBV18; J: TRBJ1-5; size: NA; DNA: TGTGCCAGCTCACCAAGCCGAAATCAGCCCCAGCATTTT; CDR3: CASSPSRNQPQHF
D: TRBD1; V: TRBV5-6; J: TRBJ2-3; size: NA; DNA: TGTGCCAGCAGCTTGGTGGACAGGGCAAGCACAGATACGCAGTATTTT; CDR3: CASSLVDRASTDTQYF
D: TRBD2; V: TRBV9; J: TRBJ2-3; size: few; DNA: TGTGCCAGCAGCCCTCGACTAGCGGTGTATAGCACAGATACGCAGTATTTT; CDR3: CASSPRLAVYSTDTQYF
D: TRBD1; V: TRBV4-3; J: TRBJ2-6; size: NA; DNA: TGCGCCAGCAGCCAAGACGCACAGGGGCTCTCTCGGGCCAACGTCCTGACTTTC; CDR3: CASSQDAQGLSRANVLTF
D: TRBD2; V: TRBV9; J: TRBJ2-6; size: NA; DNA: TGTGCCAGCAGCGTAGCTGCTAGCGGATCTTTCTCTGGGGCCAACGTCCTGACTTTC; CDR3: CASSVAASGSFSGANVLTF
D: TRBD2; V: TRBV5-1; J: TRBJ2-7; size: few; DNA: TGCGCCAGCAGACTTCTAGCGGCAGATCCCTACGAGCAGTACTTC; CDR3: CASRLLAADPYEQYF
D: NA; V: TRBV7-6; J: TRBJ2-1; size: NA; DNA: TGTGCCAGCAGCCGCGTGGAGGGGACGAGTGAGCAGTTCTTC; CDR3: CASSRVEGTSEQFF
D: TRBD2; V: TRBV11-1; J: TRBJ2-5; size: many; DNA: TGTGCCAGCAACGGGGAGGGGGAGACCCAGTACTTC; CDR3: CASNGEGETQYF
D: NA; V: TRBV7-9; J: TRBJ1-1; size: few; DNA: TGTGCCAGCAGCGCGCGAACGATGAACACTGAAGCTTTCTTT; CDR3: CASSARTMNTEAFF
D: NA; V: TRBV27; J: TRBJ1-2; size: NA; DNA: TGTGCCAGCAGTTCGGGAAACTATGGCTACACCTTC; CDR3: CASSSGNYGYTF
D: NA; V: TRBV6-5; J: TRBJ2-1; size: few; DNA: TGTGCCAGCAGTTACGAGCTGAAGGGGCCCGAGCAGTTCTTC; CDR3: CASSYELKGPEQFF
D: TRBD1; V: TRBV5-1; J: TRBJ1-2; size: few; DNA: TGCGCCAGCAGCCTTCGAGAGACAGGGGGAGGCTACACCTTC; CDR3: CASSLRETGGGYTF
D: NA; V: TRBV19; J: TRBJ1-2; size: NA; DNA: TGTGCCAGTAGTATGGGCGGGGATCTAGGCTATGGCTACACCTTC; CDR3: CASSMGGDLGYGYTF
D: NA; V: TRBV28; J: TRBJ1-5; size: few; DNA: TGTGCCAGCAGTCGCGGCGGGGACCTACAGCCCCAGCATTTT; CDR3: CASSRGGDLQPQHF
D: TRBD2; V: TRBV4-3; J: TRBJ2-1; size: few; DNA: TGCGCCAGCAGCCACCTGACTAGCGACAATGAGCAGTTCTTC; CDR3: CASSHLTSDNEQFF
D: NA; V: TRBV7-8; J: TRBJ2-1; size: NA; DNA: TGTGCCAGCAGCAGACAAACAGGTTCGAATGAGCAGTTCTTC; CDR3: CASSRQTGSNEQFF
D: TRBD2; V: TRBV29-1; J: TRBJ2-7; size: many; DNA: TGCAGCGTAGGCGGACTAGCGCTGAACGAGCAGTACTTC; CDR3: CSVGGLALNEQYF